These 7 T cell receptor beta chains were sequenced from one sample in a study of T cells in Graves' hyperthyroidism and ophthalmopathy (dated by TCRdb to the late 2010s). The library was generated by multiplex PCR. The sequencer was an Illumina HiSeq 2000. TCR beta CDR3 regions were amplified from RNA transcripts. For the first round of RT-PCR on the TCR CDR3, the HTBI primer set was used together with the Qiagen OneStep RT-PCR kit. TCRdb reprocessed the public reads (quality trimming at Q25 with fastp, clone calling with MiXCR) and kept in-frame beta chains. Entries are consolidated by CDR3 protein sequence, retaining the most common genes and DNA. For this sample the table gives over 150,000 distinct CDR3 sequences, of which about 17% were detected only once. The ten largest clones add up to about 56% of the sample. Specimen: blood. These receptors all stem from a woman aged 50 to 60 with Graves' hyperthyroidism.

This clonotype has a count of ten or more. The rearrangement links TRBV18 to TRBJ2-4; D is perhaps TRBD2 (6 bases). V shed 8 bases and J shed 5 bases, with 10 bases lying between them. The CDR3 spans 12 residues. Germline V gives CDR1 KGHSH, CDR2 LQKENI. The CDR3 sequence is CASAGRQNIQYF. CDR3 bases: TGTGCCAGCGCGGGGCGGCAAAACATTCAGTACTTC.

This clonotype has a count of ten or more. The genes are TRBV30 and TRBJ1-1; a possible D gene is TRBD1 (6 bases). Germline V gives CDR1 GTSNPN, CDR2 SVGIG (reference sequence). V lost 4 bases and J 11 bases, leaving 11 bases between the germline ends. The CDR3 loop spans 10 amino acids. The CDR3 DNA sequence: TGTGCCTGGATCCAGGGGCTGGCTTTCTTT. Its translation is CAWIQGLAFF.

The gene calls are TRBV19 and TRBJ1-2, with 7 bases matching TRBD1. Unmatched junction bases numbered 11, after V lost 5 bases and J lost 8 bases. This CDR3 has 14 residues. Germline V CDR1 and CDR2: LNHDA, SQIVND (reference sequence). The CDR3 sequence: CASSDRTGSYGYTF. Here the CDR3 DNA reads TGTGCCAGTAGTGACCGGACAGGATCATACGGCTACACCTTC. Together with reference TRBV19 and TRBJ1-2, the CDR3 gives the full variable domain: DGGITQSPKYLFRKEGQNVTLSCEQNLNHDAMYWYRQDPGQGLRLIYYSQIVNDFQKGDIAEGYSVSREKKESFPLTVTSAQKNPTAFYLCASSDRTGSYGYTFGSGTRLTVV.

This clonotype was counted ten times or more. The chain joins TRBV3-1 to TRBJ2-7; D ambiguous. Trimming cost V 3 bases and J 2 bases, with 14 bases left between them. The CDR3 consists of 15 residues. Germline CDR1 LGHDT, CDR2 YNNKEL (reference sequence). The CDR3 nucleotides read TGTGCCAGCAGCCAGGAGACAAGGATGGCCTACGAGCAGTACTTC. Amino acid sequence: CASSQETRMAYEQYF.

This rearrangement joins TRBV20-1 to TRBJ1-2; 8 bases align to TRBD1. Losses at the gene ends were 5 bases for V and 6 bases for J; bases not matched to a gene: 14. Germline CDR1 and CDR2: DFQATT and SNEGSKA (reference sequence). CDR3 length: 15 amino acids. The CDR3 protein is CSARPGTGFRNGYTF. The CDR3 bases are TGCAGTGCTCGACCCGGGACAGGATTTAGGAATGGCTACACCTTC.

The chain's CDR3 is CASSLERFPSEQYF. CDR3 nucleotide sequence: TGTGCCAGCAGCTTAGAACGTTTTCCCAGCGAGCAGTACTTC. V and J are TRBV7-8 and TRBJ2-7; D is ambiguous. Germline CDR1 reads SGHVS; CDR2 reads FQNEAQ. The V end lost 1 base, the J end lost 6 bases, and 13 bases lay between the germline ends. There are 14 residues in the CDR3.

Many counts were recorded for this clonotype. The rearrangement links TRBV5-1 to TRBJ2-1; D is perhaps TRBD2 (6 bases). The V end was cut by 0 bases, the J end by 4 bases, with 11 bases between. The germline V gene has CDR1 SGHRS and CDR2 YFSETQ. This CDR3 is built from 15 residues. CDR3: CASSLAGDAYNEQFF. CDR3 DNA sequence: TGCGCCAGCAGCTTGGCGGGAGACGCTTACAATGAGCAGTTCTTC.